This T cell receptor beta chain comes out of a study of shared clonotypes between healthy human individuals. This CDR3 has 13 residues. Germline CDR1 SGDLS, CDR2 YYNGEE. V shed 0 bases and J shed 7 bases, with 11 bases lying between them. Division of CD4+ cells produced a CD45RA+ naive subset and a CD45RA-negative memory subset. The repertoire was sequenced with immunoSEQ multiplex PCR; TCRdb's copy has only in-frame clones and lacks some. The table has 2 million to 2.5 million clones, approximately 93% seen once. With respect to this clone: Its antigen remains unknown. Other DNA sequences from this sample encode an identical CDR3 as well.

Study results and caveats: Across a few donors, naive CD4 shared roughly 5%, naive CD8 3.5% to 4%, memory CD4 2.3%, memory CD8 0.4% to 0.5%.

The chain joins TRBV9 to TRBJ2-7; D is unclear. The sample consisted of naive CD4+ T cells from PBMCs. Regarding subset: CD45RA+ positively selected. The sequence derives from a man aged 18 to 35 in good health. Some clones in this sample may be carry-over from other donors' samples. CDR3 nucleotides: TGTGCCAGCAGCGTAGTACTCTCTGGAGAGCAGTACTTC. Translating gives CASSVVLSGEQYF. Supplemented by reference TRBV9 and TRBJ2-7, the full variable domain reads DSGVTQTPKHLITATGQRVTLRCSPRSGDLSVYWYQQSLDQGLQFLIQYYNGEERAKGNILERFSAQQFPDLHSELNLSSLELGDSALYFCASSVVLSGEQYFGPGTRLTVT.